This passage covers 23 T cell receptor beta chains from one sample sequenced in a study of high-grade serous ovarian cancer treatment subgroups. The tumor samples were collected prior to definitive surgery or chemotherapy. Generated by immunoSEQ multiplex PCR, the TCRdb table keeps only in-frame clones and is missing some. This table has around 16,000 clones, 73% appearing once. The sample taken for sequencing was tumor tissue. The receptors here all came from a human donor with high-grade serous ovarian cancer.

The chain uses TRBV7-3 and TRBJ2-1; D is unclear. The CDR3 runs to 14 residues. Germline V CDR1 and CDR2: SGHTA, FQGTGA. Trimming cost V 5 bases and J 10 bases, with 18 bases left between them. The CDR3 sequence is CASSPHAGLGEQFF. The DNA for the CDR3 is TGTGCCAGCAGCCCCCACGCTGGTCTCGGCGAGCAGTTCTTC. Full variable domain (missing parts from reference TRBV7-3 and TRBJ2-1): GAGVSQTPSNKVTEKGKYVELRCDPISGHTALYWYRQSLGQGPEFLIYFQGTGAADDSGLPNDRFFAVRPEGSVSTLKIQRTERGDSAVYLCASSPHAGLGEQFFGPGTRLTVL.

Only one count was recorded for this clone. J is TRBJ2-7 and V is TRBV7-2, with 8 positions matching TRBD2. CDR3 length equals 14 residues. CDR1 is SGHTA and CDR2 is FQGNSA in the germline V gene. V shed 5 bases and J 4 bases; nucleotides not matched to a gene: 7. The CDR3 nucleotides read TGTGCCAGCAGCGTCGGGGGGGCCCATTACGAGCAGTACTTC. Protein sequence: CASSVGGAHYEQYF.

This chain links TRBV23-1 with TRBJ1-1; no clear D gene. TRBV23-1 qualifies as an ORF whose function is uncertain. Between the trimmed V and J ends, which lost 3 bases and 5 bases, there was a span of 10 bases. The CDR3 contains 13 residues. In DNA form, the CDR3 reads TGCGCCAGCAGTCAGGAGCCCGAAACTGAAGCTTTCTTT. This codes for CASSQEPETEAFF.

There are a few counts of this clone. The CDR3 nucleotides are TGTGCCAGCTCAACCCTACAGGGGCGAGGTTCACCCCTCCACTTT. Amino acids: CASSTLQGRGSPLHF. V usage is TRBV7-2 and J usage is TRBJ1-6, with 7 bases matching TRBD1. V lost 8 bases to trimming and J lost 9 bases; unmatched junction nucleotides: 13. Germline CDR1 and CDR2: SGHTA and FQGNSA. CDR3 length equals 15 residues.

This chain's CDR3 is CASRLGLSQETQYF. The CDR3 DNA is TGTGCCAGCAGGTTAGGACTGTCCCAAGAGACCCAGTACTTC. The rearrangement links TRBV5-4 to TRBJ2-5; perhaps TRBD2 as D (5 bases). CDR3 size: 14 residues. V lost 5 bases and J 1 base, leaving 12 bases between the germline ends. Germline assignment: CDR1 SGHNT and CDR2 YYREEE (reference sequence). The entire variable domain, with the rest obtained from reference TRBV5-4 and TRBJ2-5, is as follows: ETGVTQSPTHLIKTRGQQVTLRCSSQSGHNTVSWYQQALGQGPQFIFQYYREEENGRGNFPPRFSGLQFPNYSSELNVNALELDDSALYLCASRLGLSQETQYFGPGTRLLVL.

The genes are TRBV6-5 and TRBJ2-1; TRBD2 might be the D (6 bases). Germline CDR1 reads MNHEY; CDR2 reads SVGAGI. There are 14 residues in the CDR3. Deletions cut 2 bases from V and 6 bases from J, with 11 bases between. The DNA for the CDR3 is TGTGCCAGCAGTTACGGAGGGTCCGTCAATGAGCAGTTCTTC. Its translation is CASSYGGSVNEQFF.

This clone appeared a single time. J is TRBJ2-5 and V is TRBV7-3; 7 bases are shared with TRBD2. CDR3 length: 14 residues. From germline, CDR1 is SGHTA and CDR2 FQGTGA. Losses at the gene ends were 5 bases for V and 5 bases for J; bases not matched to a gene: 8. CDR3 loop: CASSRGGADETQYF. As DNA, the CDR3 is TGTGCCAGCAGCCGCGGGGGAGCGGATGAGACCCAGTACTTC.

The rearrangement links TRBV27 to TRBJ2-7; D is uncertain. V gave up 6 bases and J gave up 7 bases, with 16 bases separating them. Germline lookup yields CDR1 MNHEY and CDR2 SMNVEV (reference sequence). The length of the CDR3 is 13 residues. The CDR3 region has the DNA TGTGCCAGCAGCCCCCGTTATCGCTGGGAGCAGTACTTC. Encoded protein: CASSPRYRWEQYF.

The CDR3 coding sequence is TGTGCCATCAGGGTTAGCGGGGGGGCCTACAATGAGCAGTTCTTC. Its protein product is CAIRVSGGAYNEQFF. The chain links TRBV10-3 to TRBJ2-1, with 11 positions matching TRBD2. The CDR3 loop spans 15 amino acids. The V gene end was trimmed by 6 bases and the J gene end by 2 bases; junction bases not matched to a gene: 3. The germline CDR1 and CDR2 sequences are ENHRY and SYGVKD.

The chain uses TRBV19 and TRBJ1-1; weak D call: TRBD1 (6 bases). Between the trimmed V and J ends, which lost 4 bases and 6 bases, there was a span of 12 bases. Germline V gene lookup returns CDR1 LNHDA and CDR2 SQIVND (reference sequence). This CDR3 has 13 residues. The CDR3 DNA sequence: TGTGCCAGTAGTACCAGGGGTGGCGCTGAAGCTTTCTTT. Translated: CASSTRGGAEAFF.

V and J are TRBV5-8 and TRBJ2-2; D not certain. V was trimmed by 4 bases and J by 1 base, leaving 17 bases between them. The germline V gene encodes CDR1 SGHTS and CDR2 YDEGEE. CDR3 length: 17 amino acids. The CDR3 is CASSHSLGRKNTGELFF. The CDR3 region has the DNA TGTGCCAGCAGCCACTCGTTAGGGCGAAAGAACACCGGGGAGCTGTTTTTT.

This chain connects TRBV19 to TRBJ1-2; D not certain. Trimming cost V 0 bases and J 3 bases, with 11 bases left between them. The CDR3 extends over 15 amino acids. CDR1 is LNHDA and CDR2 is SQIVND in the germline V gene (reference sequence). This chain's CDR3 is CASSIEDGSYYGYTF. The CDR3 DNA is TGTGCCAGTAGTATAGAGGATGGCAGTTACTATGGCTACACCTTC.

The chain links TRBV11-3 to TRBJ2-7; 7 nucleotides match TRBD2. The CDR3 length is 12 residues. V was pared by 5 bases and J by 6 bases, with 4 bases of the junction left unmatched. From germline, CDR1 is SGHNT and CDR2 YENEEA. The CDR3 loop is CASSPGGVEQYF. The CDR3 DNA reads TGTGCCAGCAGCCCTGGGGGGGTCGAGCAGTACTTC.

The chain is built from TRBV18 and TRBJ2-2; a weak D match, TRBD1 (5 bases). Trimming took 1 base from V and 7 from J, leaving 7 bases between them. Germline assignment: CDR1 KGHSH and CDR2 LQKENI. This CDR3 is built from 13 residues. The CDR3 is CASSPRGGGELFF. Written as DNA, the CDR3 is TGTGCCAGCTCACCACGGGGCGGCGGGGAGCTGTTTTTT.

The CDR3 sequence is CASSQNDGYTF. Written as DNA, the CDR3 is TGTGCCAGCAGCCAAAACGATGGCTACACCTTC. V and J are TRBV9 and TRBJ1-2, with unresolved D. This CDR3 comprises 11 residues. V was shortened by 4 bases and J by 6 bases, with 7 bases between the two germline ends. The V gene's germline CDR1 is SGDLS and CDR2 YYNGEE.

In this sample, this clone turned up a few times. The J gene is TRBJ2-5, the V gene TRBV5-1, with TRBD1 as a possible D gene (6 bases). The CDR3 sequence is 16 residues long. With 2 bases removed from V and 4 bases from J, the gap between germline ends came to 18 bases. Germline V gene data show CDR1 as SGHRS and CDR2 as YFSETQ. DNA for the CDR3: TGCGCCAGCAGCTTATTTGGGGGCGATGGGGGAGAGACCCAGTACTTC. Protein: CASSLFGGDGGETQYF.

CDR3 region: CAWSVPGKYRYGYTF. The DNA of the CDR3 is TGTGCCTGGAGTGTACCAGGGAAATACCGCTATGGCTACACCTTC. This chain joins TRBV30 and TRBJ1-2, with D possibly matching TRBD1 (5 bases). Germline V gives CDR1 GTSNPN, CDR2 SVGIG (reference sequence). This CDR3 has 15 residues. Trimming took 0 bases from V and 4 from J, leaving 15 bases between them.

This clone has a handful of counts. This CDR3 reads CASSAQLGAVNEQFF. CDR3 sequence (DNA): TGTGCCAGCAGCGCCCAACTAGGGGCCGTCAATGAGCAGTTCTTC. This sequence joins TRBV7-3 and TRBJ2-1; D assignment may be TRBD1 or TRBD2 (5 bases each). Germline V gives CDR1 SGHTA, CDR2 FQGTGA. V dropped 5 bases and J dropped 6 bases, with 17 bases sitting between them. CDR3 size: 15 residues.

This clone is termed medium-sized. The chain employs TRBV9 and TRBJ2-7, with no clear D. V was clipped by 1 base and J by 0 bases, with 11 bases between them. The CDR3 loop spans 15 amino acids. Looked up from germline, CDR1 is SGDLS and CDR2 is YYNGEE. The CDR3 DNA is TGTGCCAGCAGCGTAAGCCCGCTAGACTCCTACGAGCAGTACTTC. Translated, it gives CASSVSPLDSYEQYF.

The CDR3 is CASSFAAGGGSTYGYTF. The CDR3 DNA is TGTGCCAGCAGTTTTGCGGCGGGAGGGGGGAGTACCTATGGCTACACCTTC. The chain links TRBV28 to TRBJ1-2; weak D call: TRBD1 (6 bases). The CDR3 has 17 residues. Germline CDR1 MDHEN, CDR2 SYDVKM. Trimming stripped 3 bases from V and 4 bases from J, with 21 bases between.

V is TRBV5-3 and J is TRBJ1-5, with 10 bases matching TRBD1. TRBV5-3 carries the ORF label, with uncertain function. V trimming: 3 bases; J trimming: 2 bases; junction bases outside the gene matches: 11. The CDR3 has 18 residues. The CDR3 DNA sequence: TGTGCCAGAAGCTCAGAAAGACAGGGGGCGAGGGGCAATCAGCCCCAGCATTTT. It specifies CARSSERQGARGNQPQHF.

The gene calls are TRBV7-9 and TRBJ2-5, with 11 bases fitting TRBD2. CDR1 and CDR2 (germline): SEHNR, FQNEAQ (reference sequence). The CDR3 totals 16 residues. V trimming: 5 bases; J trimming: 1 base; junction bases outside the gene matches: 6. CDR3 sequence reads: CASSPGLAGIQETQYF. Here the CDR3 DNA reads TGTGCCAGCAGCCCCGGACTAGCGGGTATCCAAGAGACCCAGTACTTC.

This clone was seen a handful of times. This chain links TRBV19 with TRBJ1-2, with 11 bases lining up with TRBD1. The length of the CDR3 is 14 residues. J gave up 5 bases and V 4 bases, and 3 bases lay outside the gene matches. The V gene's germline CDR1 is LNHDA and CDR2 SQIVND (reference sequence). CDR3: CASSTRDRGYGYTF. The CDR3 nucleotides read TGTGCCAGTAGTACTCGGGACAGGGGGTATGGCTACACCTTC.